The 14 T cell receptor beta chains below all came from one sample that was sequenced in a study of blood T cell repertoires in COVID-19. Assay: immunoSEQ multiplex PCR; the TCRdb copy retains only in-frame clones and omits some. Seen here are 35,000 to 50,000 clones, roughly 84% observed once, and the top ten hold around 4.4%. Sequencing was done on a sample of peripheral blood. These receptors were collected from a woman in her seventies with acute or convalescent COVID-19.

The chain combines TRBV29-1 with TRBJ2-7; D is unclear. CDR3 length: 11 amino acids. The V end was cut by 4 bases, the J end by 4 bases, with 8 bases between. Germline CDR1 SQVTM, CDR2 ANQGSEA. CDR3 sequence reads: CSVVVVYEQYF. In nucleotides, the CDR3 is TGCAGCGTTGTAGTTGTGTACGAGCAGTACTTC.

The chain combines TRBV5-6 with TRBJ2-7; D may be TRBD2 (6 bases). V lost 4 bases to trimming and J lost 6 bases, with 17 bases between them. This CDR3 is built from 14 residues. Per germline, CDR1 SGHDT and CDR2 YYEEEE. The CDR3 loop is CASSGGSKVGEQYF. The CDR3 DNA sequence: TGTGCCAGCAGCGGGGGGTCTAAGGTTGGCGAGCAGTACTTC.

The CDR3 region has the DNA TGTGCCAGCAGTGACGAGGCAGGGTCAGATACGCAGTATTTT. Protein: CASSDEAGSDTQYF. The chain combines TRBV6-4 with TRBJ2-3, with D maybe TRBD1 (5 bases). The CDR3 covers 14 residues. The V end lost 2 bases, the J end lost 4 bases, and 10 bases lay between the germline ends. CDR1 and CDR2 from the germline V gene are MRHNA and SNTAGT.

The chain combines TRBV2 with TRBJ1-1; D uncertain. This CDR3 is 13 amino acids long. The germline CDR1 and CDR2 sequences are SNHLY and FYNNEI. Trimming took off 1 base at V and 10 bases at J, with 13 bases between the two ends. CDR3 in amino acids: CASSEGEPLRAFF. The CDR3 nucleotides read TGTGCCAGCAGTGAAGGGGAGCCGCTTAGAGCTTTCTTT.

This clone was recorded only once. V is TRBV5-1 and J is TRBJ2-3, with D perhaps TRBD2 (6 bases). V was pared by 5 bases and J by 0 bases, with 10 bases between. The germline gives CDR1 SGHRS, CDR2 YFSETQ. This CDR3 region has 14 residues. In DNA, the CDR3 is TGCGCCAGCAGATGGGACTGGAGCACAGATACGCAGTATTTT. Translation gives CASRWDWSTDTQYF.

The chain recombines TRBV6-2 or TRBV6-3 with TRBJ2-7; a possible D gene is TRBD1 (5 bases). Trimming cost V 6 bases and J 3 bases, with 9 bases left between them. From germline, CDR1 is MNHEY and CDR2 SVGEGT. CDR3 length: 12 amino acids. For the CDR3, the DNA is TGTGCCAGCAGCCCGGACATCTACGAGCAGTACTTC. Its protein is CASSPDIYEQYF.

This chain joins TRBV27 and TRBJ2-7; D gene uncertain. The CDR3 is made up of 13 amino acids. Trimming pared 5 bases from V and 3 bases from J, leaving 11 bases between. The V gene's germline CDR1 is MNHEY and CDR2 SMNVEV (reference sequence). CDR3 in DNA: TGTGCCAGCAGTCTCCCCCCGAGCTACGAGCAGTACTTC. It yields the protein CASSLPPSYEQYF.

This chain joins TRBV5-1 and TRBJ2-5; 10 nucleotides match TRBD1. Germline values: CDR1 SGHRS, CDR2 YFSETQ. The CDR3 sequence is 21 residues long. V was pared by 2 bases and J by 0 bases, with 19 bases of the junction left unmatched. The CDR3 reads CASSFFRTGGASGFDQETQYF. The CDR3 DNA follows: TGCGCCAGCAGCTTTTTCCGGACAGGGGGGGCTAGCGGGTTCGACCAAGAGACCCAGTACTTC.

The chain couples TRBV6-1 to TRBJ2-3; the match to TRBD2 covers 11 bases. The trim removed 4 bases at V and 0 bases at J, leaving 6 bases unmatched. The germline gives CDR1 MNHNS, CDR2 SASEGT. CDR3 length: 17 amino acids. The CDR3 DNA reads as TGTGCCAGCAGTGCGACGGGACTAGCGGTTAGCACAGATACGCAGTATTTT. Protein sequence: CASSATGLAVSTDTQYF.

In this sample, this clone turned up a few times. The V and J genes are TRBV7-9 and TRBJ1-2, with a possible D match to TRBD1 (6 bases). V was shortened by 5 bases and J by 4 bases, with 11 bases between the two germline ends. Germline assignment: CDR1 SEHNR and CDR2 FQNEAQ (reference sequence). The CDR3 covers 13 residues. The CDR3 sequence is CASSAEQGYGYTF. The CDR3 DNA reads as TGTGCCAGCAGCGCCGAACAGGGCTATGGCTACACCTTC.

The chain uses TRBV14 and TRBJ2-1; TRBD2 might be the D (6 bases). This CDR3 region has 21 residues. The germline V gene encodes CDR1 SGHDN and CDR2 FVKESK. The V end lost 4 bases, the J end lost 3 bases, and 31 bases lay between the germline ends. The CDR3 is CASSLTEYGRARVQGYNEQFF. CDR3 nucleotides: TGTGCCAGCAGCCTCACCGAATACGGGAGAGCAAGGGTTCAGGGCTACAATGAGCAGTTCTTC.

V and J are TRBV19 and TRBJ1-1; TRBD1 matches at 9 bases. Looked up from germline, CDR1 is LNHDA and CDR2 is SQIVND (reference sequence). This CDR3 has 14 amino acids. V was clipped by 9 bases and J by 0 bases; unmatched bases: 5. CDR3 DNA sequence: TGTGCCAGCTCTGGACAGGGGATGAACACTGAAGCTTTCTTT. Translation: CASSGQGMNTEAFF.

The chain uses TRBV11-2 and TRBJ2-4; tentative D call: TRBD2 (6 bases). This CDR3 contains 18 residues. Per the germline V gene, CDR1 is SGHAT and CDR2 is FQNNGV. V was cut by 5 bases and J by 1 base, with 21 bases left in between. The CDR3 DNA sequence: TGTGCCAGCAGCAAGCTCTCGCGGTCGGGGGAGGCCAAAAACATTCAGTACTTC. Its translation is CASSKLSRSGEAKNIQYF.

The V gene is TRBV7-2, the J gene TRBJ2-3; TRBD2 agrees at 13 bases. The germline V gene encodes CDR1 SGHTA and CDR2 FQGNSA. This CDR3 is built from 18 residues. Germline trimming cut 1 base from V and 3 bases from J; bases unmatched to any gene: 7. The CDR3, as DNA: TGTGCCAGCAGCTTAGTCAGGACTAGCGGGAGTGGTACAGATACGCAGTATTTT. As protein: CASSLVRTSGSGTDTQYF.